This record looks at one TCR beta chain sequence and its context. This PCR relied on a set of 60 Vbeta primers and 13 Jbeta primers. Clones were sequenced by immunoSEQ multiplex PCR, and TCRdb holds only the in-frame ones, with some missing. Altogether 95,000 to 150,000 clones are present, about three quarters being singletons, with the ten largest covering 2.7%. This sample is part of a study of cytomegalovirus exposure and HLA in healthy donors. Among the donors, all were healthy bone marrow donors. CDR3 length: 17 residues. V shed 4 bases and J 4 bases; nucleotides not matched to a gene: 13. In germline, CDR1 is MGHRA, CDR2 YSYEKL.

Sequencing was carried out using PBMCs. The chain joins TRBV4-1 to TRBJ2-1, with 7 bases that match TRBD2. The clonotype originates from a woman in her thirties or forties in good health and CMV-seropositive. CDR3 DNA sequence: TGCGCCAGCAGCCCCTCCCGCGGGGGTGGACTGTACAATGAGCAGTTCTTC. Protein product: CASSPSRGGGLYNEQFF.